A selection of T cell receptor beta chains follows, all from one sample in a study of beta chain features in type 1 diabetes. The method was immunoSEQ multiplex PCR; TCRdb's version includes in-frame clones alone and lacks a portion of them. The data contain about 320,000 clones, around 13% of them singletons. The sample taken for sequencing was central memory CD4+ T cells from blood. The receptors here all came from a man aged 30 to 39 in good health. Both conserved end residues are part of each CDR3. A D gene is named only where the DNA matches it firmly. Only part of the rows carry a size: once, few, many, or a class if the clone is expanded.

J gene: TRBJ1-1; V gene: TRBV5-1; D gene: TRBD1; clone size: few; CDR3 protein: CASSLVAGGAGSNTEAFF; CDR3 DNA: TGCGCCAGCAGCTTGGTGGCAGGGGGCGCGGGGTCGAACACTGAAGCTTTCTTT
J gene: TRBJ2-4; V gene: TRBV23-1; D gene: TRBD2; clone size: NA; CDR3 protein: CASSHGTSGTQYF; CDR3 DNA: TGCGCCAGCAGCCACGGGACTAGCGGCACTCAGTACTTC
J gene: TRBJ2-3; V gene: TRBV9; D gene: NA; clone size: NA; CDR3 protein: CASSHQSLSTDTQYF; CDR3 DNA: TGTGCCAGCAGCCACCAATCCTTAAGCACAGATACGCAGTATTTT
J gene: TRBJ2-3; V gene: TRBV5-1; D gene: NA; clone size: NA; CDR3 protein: CASSFGGRMEADTQYF; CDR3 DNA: TGCGCCAGCAGCTTCGGGGGACGTATGGAGGCAGATACGCAGTATTTT
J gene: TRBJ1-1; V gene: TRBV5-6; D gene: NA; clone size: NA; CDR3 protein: CASSSGSRTEAFF; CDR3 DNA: TGTGCCAGCAGTTCAGGGAGTCGGACTGAAGCTTTCTTT
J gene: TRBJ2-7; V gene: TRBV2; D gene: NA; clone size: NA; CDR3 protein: CARGTDLSYEQYF; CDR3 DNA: TGTGCCAGGGGAACGGATCTCTCCTACGAGCAGTACTTC
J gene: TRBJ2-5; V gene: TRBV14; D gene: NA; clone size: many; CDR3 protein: CASSQVGGLVTQYF; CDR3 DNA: TGTGCCAGCAGCCAAGTCGGGGGATTGGTGACCCAGTACTTC
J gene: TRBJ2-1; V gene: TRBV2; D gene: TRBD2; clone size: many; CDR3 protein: CASRARLAGGHNEQFF; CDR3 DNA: TGTGCCAGCAGGGCCAGACTAGCGGGGGGGCACAATGAGCAGTTCTTC
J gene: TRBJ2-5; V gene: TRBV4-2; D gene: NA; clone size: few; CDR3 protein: CASSQGIGGRETQYF; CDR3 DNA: TGTGCCAGCAGCCAAGGGATAGGGGGACGAGAGACCCAGTACTTC
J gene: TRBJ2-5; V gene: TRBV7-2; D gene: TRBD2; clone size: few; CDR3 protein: CASRTSGKETQYF; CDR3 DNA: TGTGCCAGCCGGACTAGCGGAAAAGAGACCCAGTACTTC
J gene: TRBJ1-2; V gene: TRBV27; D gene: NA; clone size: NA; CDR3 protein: CASTPLWGTGYTF; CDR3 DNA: TGTGCCAGTACGCCCCTTTGGGGGACTGGCTACACCTTC
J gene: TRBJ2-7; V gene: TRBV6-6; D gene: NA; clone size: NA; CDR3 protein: CASSYSSRPSRQYF; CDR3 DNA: TGTGCCAGCAGTTACTCGAGTAGACCCTCTCGGCAGTACTTC
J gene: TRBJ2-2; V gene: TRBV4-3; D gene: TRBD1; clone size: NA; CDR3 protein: CASSQDQRRGQGNTGELFF; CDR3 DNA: TGCGCCAGCAGCCAAGATCAAAGGAGGGGACAGGGTAACACCGGGGAGCTGTTTTTT
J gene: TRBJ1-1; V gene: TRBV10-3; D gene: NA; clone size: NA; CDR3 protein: CAISESLSRKF; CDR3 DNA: TGTGCCATCAGTGAGTCTTTGTCGAGGAAATTT
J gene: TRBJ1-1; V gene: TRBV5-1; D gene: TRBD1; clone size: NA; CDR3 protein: CASTPVTGVTEAFF; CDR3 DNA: TGCGCCAGCACCCCGGTAACAGGGGTCACTGAAGCTTTCTTT
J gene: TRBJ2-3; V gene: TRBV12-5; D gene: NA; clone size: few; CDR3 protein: CASGFGALSTDTQYF; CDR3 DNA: TGTGCTAGTGGTTTCGGGGCACTCTCCACAGATACGCAGTATTTT
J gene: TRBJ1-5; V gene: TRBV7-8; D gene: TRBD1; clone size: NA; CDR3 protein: CASSLQGGNQPQHF; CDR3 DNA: TGTGCCAGCAGCTTACAGGGGGGCAATCAGCCCCAGCATTTT
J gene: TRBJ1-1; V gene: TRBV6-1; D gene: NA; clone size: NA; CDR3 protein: CASSREQGYTEAFF; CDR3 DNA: TGTGCCAGCAGTAGAGAACAGGGATACACTGAAGCTTTCTTT